This T cell receptor (beta chain) was identified during a study of blood T cell repertoires in COVID-19. Study at large: From T cells, B-cell-depleted T cells, or PBMCs came the material, which was cDNA or gDNA.

V lost 3 bases, J lost 2 bases, and 10 bases lay in between. The CDR3 has 14 amino acids. CDR1 and CDR2 (germline): SGHTA, FQGNSA. Original analysis: Counts of nucleated cells, estimated from reference gene primer amplification, were obtained. Profiled with immunoSEQ multiplex PCR; TCRdb holds only in-frame clones, not every one. V and J calls and clone size are copied from that table; D and trimming were computed from the DNA. The sample gives 100,000 to 150,000 clones, approximately 80% of which show up once; 37% is in the top ten. The source material was peripheral blood. This chain joins TRBV7-2 and TRBJ1-2; D is perhaps TRBD1 (5 bases). The origin of this receptor is a man aged 35 to 55 with active or convalescent COVID-19. In nucleotides, the CDR3 is TGTGCCAGCAGCTTGCGGGGGGTAAACTATGGCTACACCTTC. Protein product: CASSLRGVNYGYTF.